The T cell receptor (beta chain) described here comes from a study of CD8 T cells in Susac syndrome. The sequenced target, TCR beta, came from blood CD8+ and CD4+ T cells. The TEMRA cells underwent FACS enrichment, while the CD8+ and CD4+ T cells underwent negative isolation. V shed 3 bases and J 3 bases; nucleotides not matched to a gene: 5. CDR3 length: 17 residues. Germline V lookup: CDR1 MGHDK, CDR2 SYGVNS. The RNA input was roughly 0.45 to 1 ug, and it was reverse transcribed with random hexamers. Multiplex PCR with immunoSEQ amplified the TCR beta CDR3 across 54 Vbeta and 13 Jbeta. TCRdb itself ran the immunoSEQ multiplex PCR reads through MiXCR, one entry per CDR3 protein. The table records about 300,000 distinct CDR3 sequences, approximately 91% of them present only once.

The specimen sequenced was CD8+ T cells from PBMCs. This chain joins TRBV25-1 and TRBJ2-5, with 15 positions matching TRBD2. This clonotype was obtained from a human donor with multiple sclerosis. The CDR3, as DNA: TGTGCCAGCAGTGATCCCGGGACTAGCGGGGGGAAAGAGACCCAGTACTTC. It encodes CASSDPGTSGGKETQYF. The whole variable domain, filled in from reference TRBV25-1 and TRBJ2-5, reads EADIYQTPRYLVIGTGKKITLECSQTMGHDKMYWYQQDPGMELHLIHYSYGVNSTEKGDLSSESTVSRIRTEHFPLTLESARPSHTSQYLCASSDPGTSGGKETQYFGPGTRLLVL.